Listed here are 5 T cell receptor beta chains from one sample, sequenced in a study of T cell responses to AZD1222 COVID-19 vaccine. The data were produced by immunoSEQ multiplex PCR, yet TCRdb's version contains in-frame clones alone and is incomplete. The sample shows 150,000 or so clones, about 90% of them seen only once. Source: peripheral blood, taken on day 0 of AZD1222 vaccination. The source is an adult in good health.

The chain joins TRBV4-2 to TRBJ1-3; no firm D call. The V end was cut by 1 base, the J end by 3 bases, with 16 bases between. The CDR3 spans 17 residues. Germline CDR1 reads LGHNA; CDR2 reads YNFKEQ. CDR3 sequence reads: CASSQAYNEGDGNTIYF. For the CDR3, the DNA is TGTGCCAGCAGCCAAGCTTACAACGAGGGTGATGGAAACACCATATATTTT.

This clone was detected only once. The V gene is TRBV29-1, the J gene TRBJ1-1; possibly TRBD1 for D (6 bases). The CDR3 is made up of 12 amino acids. From germline, CDR1 is SQVTM and CDR2 ANQGSEA. V was clipped by 6 bases and J by 5 bases, with 13 bases between them. This CDR3 is CSVRTGRTEAFF. In nucleotides, the CDR3 is TGCAGCGTCCGCACAGGGCGAACTGAAGCTTTCTTT.

The chain uses TRBV13 and TRBJ1-1, with D perhaps TRBD1 (5 bases). CDR1 and CDR2 (germline): PRHDT, FYEKMQ (reference sequence). The V and J ends lost 7 bases and 4 bases respectively, with 19 bases between them. The CDR3 covers 15 residues. The CDR3 sequence: CASKTRGSTPTEAFF. CDR3 nucleotide sequence: TGTGCCAGCAAGACCCGGGGGTCGACTCCCACTGAAGCTTTCTTT.

V usage is TRBV5-1 and J usage is TRBJ2-7; 7 bases align to TRBD1. V dropped 5 bases and J dropped 1; count of bases not matched to a gene: 3. The V gene's germline CDR1 is SGHRS and CDR2 YFSETQ. The CDR3 is 13 amino acids. CDR3 bases: TGCGCCAGCAGTAGGGACAGATCCTACGAGCAGTACTTC. Its translation: CASSRDRSYEQYF.

V is TRBV6-2 or TRBV6-3 and J is TRBJ1-1; no reliable D call. The CDR3 covers 11 residues. Looked up from germline, CDR1 is MNHEY and CDR2 is SVGEGT. V was cut by 2 bases and J by 7 bases, with 5 bases left in between. In nucleotides, the CDR3 is TGTGCCAGCAGTTACAGCGTTGAAGCTTTCTTT. Protein: CASSYSVEAFF.